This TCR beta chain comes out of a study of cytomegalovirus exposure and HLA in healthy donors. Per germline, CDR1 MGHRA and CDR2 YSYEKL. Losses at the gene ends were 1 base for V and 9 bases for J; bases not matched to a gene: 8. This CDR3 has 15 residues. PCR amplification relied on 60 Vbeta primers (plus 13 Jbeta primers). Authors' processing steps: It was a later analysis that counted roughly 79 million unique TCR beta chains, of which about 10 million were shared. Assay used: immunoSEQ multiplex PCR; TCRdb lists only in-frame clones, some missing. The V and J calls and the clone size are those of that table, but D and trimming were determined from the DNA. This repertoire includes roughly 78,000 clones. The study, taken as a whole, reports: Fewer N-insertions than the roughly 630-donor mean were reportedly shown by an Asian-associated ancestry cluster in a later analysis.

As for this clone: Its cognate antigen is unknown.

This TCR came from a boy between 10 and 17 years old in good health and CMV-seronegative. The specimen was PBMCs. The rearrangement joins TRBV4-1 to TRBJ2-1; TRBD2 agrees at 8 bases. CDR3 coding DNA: TGCGCCAGCAGCCAAGGAGATAGCGGGACCGCTGAGCAGTTCTTC. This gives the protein CASSQGDSGTAEQFF.